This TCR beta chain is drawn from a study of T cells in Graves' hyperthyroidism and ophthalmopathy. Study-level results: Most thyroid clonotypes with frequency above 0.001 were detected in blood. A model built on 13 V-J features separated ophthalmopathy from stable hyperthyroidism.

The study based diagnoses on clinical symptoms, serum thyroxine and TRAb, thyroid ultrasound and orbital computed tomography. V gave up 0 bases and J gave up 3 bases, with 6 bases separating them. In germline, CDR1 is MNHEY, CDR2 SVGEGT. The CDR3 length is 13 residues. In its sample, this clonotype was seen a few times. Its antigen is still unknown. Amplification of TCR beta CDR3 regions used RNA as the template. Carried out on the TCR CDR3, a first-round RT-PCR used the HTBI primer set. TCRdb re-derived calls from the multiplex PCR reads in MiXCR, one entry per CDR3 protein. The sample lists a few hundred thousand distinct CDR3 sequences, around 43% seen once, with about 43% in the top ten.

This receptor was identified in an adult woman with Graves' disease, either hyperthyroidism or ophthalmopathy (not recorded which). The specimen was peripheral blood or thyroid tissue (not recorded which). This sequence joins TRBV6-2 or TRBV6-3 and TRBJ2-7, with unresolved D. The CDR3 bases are TGTGCCAGCAGTTACTCGCGCAGCTACGAGCAGTACTTC. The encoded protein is CASSYSRSYEQYF.